This T cell receptor (beta chain) came from a study of T cells in Graves' hyperthyroidism and ophthalmopathy. Broader study findings: Most thyroid clonotypes expanded above 0.001 were also detected in blood. A model of 13 V-J pairs discriminated ophthalmopathy from stable hyperthyroidism.

Subjects aged 18 to 65 presented with newly diagnosed hyperthyroidism of less than 2 months' duration. Diagnostic decisions used clinical symptoms, serum thyroxine and TRAb, thyroid ultrasound and orbital computed tomography. There were TCR beta CDR3 regions amplified from RNA transcripts. HTBI primers were used for first-round RT-PCR of the TCR CDR3. TCRdb ran MiXCR on the multiplex PCR reads and lists one entry per CDR3 protein. Found here are 200,000 to 250,000 distinct CDR3 sequences, over 15% of them singletons; the top ten hold around 50%. The germline gives CDR1 KGHDR, CDR2 SFDVKD. This CDR3 region has 13 residues. V was clipped by 6 bases and J by 5 bases; unmatched bases: 5. Concerning this clonotype itself: Its target is not known.

This chain connects TRBV24-1 to TRBJ2-7; 8 nucleotides align to TRBD1. Specimen: blood. This clonotype originated in a man in his fifties or sixties with Graves' hyperthyroidism. CDR3 DNA sequence: TGTGCCACCAGTAGACAGGGGTTCGACGAGCAGTACTTC. This codes for CATSRQGFDEQYF.